This TCR beta chain was found in a study of cytomegalovirus exposure and HLA in healthy donors (dated by TCRdb to about 2017). Looking at the study overall: According to an earlier analysis of a few hundred of the donors, about 179 million T cells yielded 95 million to 140 million unique TCR beta sequences and 276 Gb of sequence data. Donor age, sex, ethnicity and CMV serostatus were collected together with the repertoire data. The study aimed to test whether cataloging public T cell receptors could reveal signatures of past pathogen exposure. Using immunosequencing, the study profiled T cell repertoires from 500 to 800 subjects and related those repertoires to cytomegalovirus serostatus. Typing coverage varied by locus: about 620-640 donors for A, B, C, DRB1 and DQB1; 522 for DQA1; about 600 for DPA1; roughly 450 for DPB1. The later analysis used no new phenotypic data to find candidate immune exposures, relying instead on TCR beta sequences and their occurrence across donors. Around 320 gigabases of sequencing data and approximately 85 million unique TCR sequences were included in an early release covering several hundred HLA-typed donors. In a later analysis, previously published TCR beta repertoires from 500 to 750 donors were re-analyzed and high-resolution HLA genotyping was added so that TCR occurrence patterns could be studied. Genome-wide SNP genotypes for about 65% of the roughly 670 donors were used in a later genetic analysis, which treated that subset as a discovery cohort. Every discovery cohort repertoire had been produced on one sequencing platform. An earlier analysis of 587 of the donors used high-throughput TCR beta sequencing to judge whether each TCR beta V gene segment behaved as functional or pseudogenic. Among approximately 370 genotyped donors of the cohort, an average of about 240,000 unique TCR beta nucleotide sequences was sequenced per donor, of which about 20% were non-productive. Besides the first cohort of around 670 subjects, a separate validation cohort made up of around 120 different subjects was used. Four to six DR-DQ haplotypes were handled as single units for association and clustering, since linkage in the cohort was strong. Class I and class II HLA loci were covered by the typing at four-digit resolution. High-throughput TCR immunosequencing, statistical association of individual TCRs with disease status, and machine learning were combined to predict cytomegalovirus infection status. Of the roughly 400 genotyped donors, 75% to 85% were placed in the genetic ancestry cluster associated with self-reported Caucasian donors. Overall study outcomes, separate from this receptor: The study gave a list of under 200 TCR beta chains associated with cytomegalovirus. Because HLA typing was missing for some donors at each locus, association tests included only the typed subset. In a later analysis, most CMV-associated TCR beta chains were found to appear HLA-restricted, with HLA associations seemingly driven largely by CMV exposure. A later genetic analysis reported fewer N-insertions in productive TCRs among donors in an Asian-associated ancestry cluster than the approximately 700-donor mean. Roughly uniform sequencing depth across donors was assumed in presence/absence analyses, although this assumption may not hold. Only TCR beta chains were sequenced in this cohort, and the absence of alpha or paired-chain data limited detectable features. The authors suggested that the approach could potentially be extended to other disease states and immunological phenotypes. Linkage disequilibrium might explain the correlated functional status among segregating V segments, but an unknown experimental factor could not be ruled out. A further reported finding was that TCR beta sequences accurately predicted the HLA-A and HLA-B alleles for most subjects in the first cohort. When HLA alleles, especially DR and DQ, strongly co-occurred, attributing TCR associations to individual alleles was difficult. A later analysis associated 16,951 TCR beta sequences with specific HLA alleles at a false discovery rate of 0.05. CMV serostatus was the only immune exposure information available for the cohort. V-gene and J-gene trimming of TCR beta chains was associated with a missense DCLRE1C variant in a later genetic analysis, and the association was replicated in an independent cohort. A cluster of highly shared sequence variants was judged likely to represent a technical artifact of the sequencing pipeline. Compared with equally common non-associated chains, HLA-associated TCR beta chains in a later analysis were more clonally expanded and had lower generation probabilities. In a later analysis, the rate of TCR association differed among HLA loci, with DRB1 alleles having the most associated TCRs and HLA-C alleles having the fewest. A few of the identified cytomegalovirus-associated TCR beta chains were confirmed in vitro to be specific for cytomegalovirus antigens. Because counts were too low, about 15 rarely observed V segments, including chromosome 9 orphons, were left out of the earlier analysis of about 500 of the donors. In a later analysis, several top co-occurrence clusters were reported to appear linked to parvovirus B19, influenza, CMV and Epstein-Barr virus. The classifier was reported to diagnose cytomegalovirus status with high specificity and sensitivity in both the original cohort and the validation cohort. Across donors, most TCR sequences were observed very rarely, whereas some public TCRs were present in many individuals. An earlier analysis of some 590 of the donors showed that most TCR beta V segments appeared in productive rearrangements either about 87% or about 30% of the time, which broadly matched IMGT annotations.

In total, 630 or so healthy bone marrow donors made up the cohort. Cohort members were all nominally healthy when sampled, although unrecorded immune exposures were likely present. The donor tested CMV seropositive, placing the donor among the 250 to 350 seropositive members of the cohort. Each donor provided a peripheral blood sample, and peripheral blood mononuclear cells were used for TCR beta sequencing. Genomic DNA was extracted from the blood cell samples with the Qiagen DNeasy Blood Extraction Kit. Receptors were amplified or captured by the immunoSEQ multiplex PCR assay. The multiplex PCR relied on a mix of 60 forward primers for TCR Vbeta segments and 13 reverse primers for TCR Jbeta segments. Amplification of the CDR3 region of rearranged TCR beta genes was performed with a multiplex PCR assay on genomic DNA. Amplified TCR beta libraries were sequenced as 87-base-pair reads on the Illumina HiSeq System. The authors' pipeline ran thus. A later analysis tallied 75 million to 95 million unique TCR beta chains across the 700 or so repertoires, and 10 million to 11 million of those chains were shared by two or more donors. Raw reads were error-corrected and collapsed into unique sequences with a nearest-neighbor algorithm that merged closely related sequences to remove PCR and sequencing errors. CDR3 sequences were aligned to IMGT reference sequences to assign V, D and J gene segments. Each retained sequence needed at least a six-nucleotide match to both a V gene segment and a J gene segment. A rearrangement counted as productive if the CDR3 had no stop codons and remained in frame with V and J, and every other rearrangement counted as non-productive. CDR3 was defined by IMGT convention, running from the second conserved V-encoded cysteine to the conserved J-encoded phenylalanine. The earlier analysis of roughly 590 of the donors excluded any sequence lacking an unambiguous match to a single V gene segment. In an earlier analysis of a few hundred of the donors, V segments were called functional above 56.7% productive rearrangements and were called segregating when the between-donor standard deviation exceeded 5%. To diagnose cytomegalovirus status from the catalog of TCR beta chain sequences, a statistical classification framework was built. In a later analysis, TCR nucleotide sequences were compared against IMGT/GENE-DB human TR gene sequences so that V and J genes could be assigned. A later analysis assigned CDR3 sequences and most-parsimonious VDJ recombination scenarios with the TCRdist pipeline. In a later analysis, each TCR beta chain was defined by its CDR3 amino acid sequence together with its V-gene family, and reads without a unique V-gene family were excluded. A later analysis removed 600 or so highly shared, low-generation-probability nucleotide sequences to deal with suspected cross-contamination and a sequencing artifact. In a later analysis, a clonal expansion index for each public chain was calculated from normalized within-repertoire ranks of inferred template counts. Generation probabilities in a later analysis came from a VDJ recombination model fitted to out-of-frame rearrangements, and those results were checked against IGoR. In a later analysis, hypergeometric tests were used to score TCR-TCR, TCR-HLA and TCR-CMV co-occurrence, with a repertoire-size bias correction applied to TCR pairs. A later analysis estimated false discovery rates by permuting HLA or CMV assignments 20 times. In a later analysis, co-occurring TCRs were grouped with DBSCAN, and TCRdist sequence similarity was added when clustering was performed within HLA-allele-positive subsets. Repertoires with fewer than 30,000 or more than 120,000 public chains, plus five repertoires with anomalous nucleotide sharing, were excluded from co-occurrence clustering. As stored in TCRdb, this immuneACCESS dataset retains in-frame rearrangements with V and J assigned. A fraction of the clones does not appear; measured against another copy, unresolved V genes explain less than half of the discrepancy, and the remainder lacks a known reason. For V, J and clone size, that table is used; D and trimming come from the DNA. Within this sample are 100,000 to 150,000 clones, with 65% to 80% of them counted one time only. 13% of the sample comes from the top ten.

Worth noting for this clone: Its antigen remains undetermined. Base qualities are not at hand, and no much larger clone is one base apart.

This receptor was obtained from a woman aged 55-75 years in good health and CMV-seropositive. Sequenced input: PBMCs.

The nucleotide sequence reads as follows: TGTGCCAGCAGCCCCCCACAGGGGACGAACTACGAGCAGTACTTC. Translated, it gives CASSPPQGTNYEQYF. The V gene is TRBV28 and the J gene is TRBJ2-7; 7 of the junction bases match TRBD1. Counted from cysteine to phenylalanine, this CDR3 has 15 amino acids. Only the CDR3 portion is preserved as DNA: 45 bases, with reading frame beginning at the first base. The germline V gene provides CDR1 MDHEN and CDR2 SYDVKM. Germline trimming amounts to 6 bases on V and 3 bases on J, with 11 as the count of junction bases outside the gene matches.